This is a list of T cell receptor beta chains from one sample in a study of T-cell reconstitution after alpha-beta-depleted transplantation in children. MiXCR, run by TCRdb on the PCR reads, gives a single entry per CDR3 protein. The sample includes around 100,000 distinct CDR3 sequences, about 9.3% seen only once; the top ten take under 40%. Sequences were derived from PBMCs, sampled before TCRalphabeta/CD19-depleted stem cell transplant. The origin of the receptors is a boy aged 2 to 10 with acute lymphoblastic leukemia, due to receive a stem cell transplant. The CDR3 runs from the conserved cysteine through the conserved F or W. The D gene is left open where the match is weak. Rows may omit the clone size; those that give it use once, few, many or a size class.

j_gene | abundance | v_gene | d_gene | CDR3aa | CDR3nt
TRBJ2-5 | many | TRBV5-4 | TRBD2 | CASSLQREDGETQYF | TGTGCCAGCAGCTTACAGCGGGAGGACGGAGAGACCCAGTACTTC
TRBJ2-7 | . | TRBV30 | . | CAWSRDQAYEQYF | TGTGCCTGGAGCAGGGACCAAGCCTACGAGCAGTACTTC
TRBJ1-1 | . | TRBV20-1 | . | CSASGRVKDTEAFF | TGCAGTGCTTCCGGGCGGGTGAAGGACACTGAAGCTTTCTTT
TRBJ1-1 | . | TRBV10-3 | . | CAISEGQGNTEAFF | TGTGCCATCAGTGAGGGCCAGGGGAACACTGAAGCTTTCTTT
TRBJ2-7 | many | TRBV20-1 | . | CSADPGLSSYEQYF | TGCAGTGCAGACCCGGGGTTAAGCTCCTACGAGCAGTACTTC
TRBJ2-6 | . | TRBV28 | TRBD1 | CASSLYRTGESGANVLTF | TGTGCCAGCAGTTTATATAGGACAGGGGAATCCGGGGCCAACGTCCTGACTTTC
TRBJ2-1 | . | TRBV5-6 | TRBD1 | CSSSLLGWDRSPEQFF | TGTTCCAGCAGCCTCCTTGGTTGGGACAGGAGTCCTGAGCAGTTCTTC
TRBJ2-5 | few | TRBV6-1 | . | CASSEFGGRRRETQYF | TGTGCCAGCAGTGAATTCGGTGGGAGGAGGAGGGAGACCCAGTACTTC
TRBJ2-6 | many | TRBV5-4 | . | CASSNRVVGANVLTF | TGTGCCAGCAGCAACAGGGTCGTTGGGGCCAACGTCCTGACTTTC
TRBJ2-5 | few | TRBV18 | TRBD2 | CASSPGGRNQETQYF | TGTGCCAGCTCACCCGGGGGGAGAAACCAAGAGACCCAGTACTTC
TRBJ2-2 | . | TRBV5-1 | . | CASSPGPHTGELFF | TGCGCCAGCAGCCCCGGACCTCACACCGGGGAGCTGTTTTTT
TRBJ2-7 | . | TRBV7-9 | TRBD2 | CASSSREREGHFSEQYF | TGTGCCAGCAGCTCCCGCGAGCGGGAGGGCCATTTCTCCGAGCAGTACTTC
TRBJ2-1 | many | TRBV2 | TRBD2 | CASGGLAGGSPYNEQFF | TGTGCCAGCGGAGGACTAGCGGGAGGGTCCCCCTACAATGAGCAGTTCTTC
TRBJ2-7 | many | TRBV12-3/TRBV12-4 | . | CASTWTFSYEQYF | TGTGCCAGCACCTGGACATTCTCCTACGAGCAGTACTTC
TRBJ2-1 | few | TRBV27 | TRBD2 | CASSMTSGRINEQFF | TGTGCCAGCAGCATGACTAGCGGGAGGATCAATGAGCAGTTCTTC
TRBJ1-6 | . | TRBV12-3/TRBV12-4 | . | CASSSSRDSPLHF | TGTGCCAGCAGTTCCTCAAGAGATTCACCCCTCCACTTT
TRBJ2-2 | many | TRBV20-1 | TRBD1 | CSAPTGGFNTGELFF | TGCAGTGCCCCCACAGGGGGTTTTAATACCGGGGAGCTGTTTTTT
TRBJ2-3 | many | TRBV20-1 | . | CSARDGDLGTDTQYF | TGCAGTGCTAGAGATGGCGACCTTGGCACAGATACGCAGTATTTT
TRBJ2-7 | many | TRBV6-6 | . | CASSPSPYEQYF | TGTGCCAGCAGTCCTAGTCCCTACGAGCAGTACTTC
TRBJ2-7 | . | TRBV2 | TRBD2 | CASSEQAGVYEQYF | TGTGCCAGCAGTGAACAAGCGGGAGTCTACGAGCAGTACTTC
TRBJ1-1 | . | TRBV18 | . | CASSPPNQRGTEAFF | TGTGCCAGCTCACCACCGAATCAGCGGGGCACTGAAGCTTTCTTT
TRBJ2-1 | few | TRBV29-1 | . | CSVEGETKVEQFF | TGCAGCGTTGAAGGCGAGACTAAGGTTGAGCAGTTCTTC
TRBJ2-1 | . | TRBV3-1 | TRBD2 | CASSQDTPGGPYNEQFF | TGTGCCAGCAGCCAAGATACCCCGGGAGGGCCCTACAATGAGCAGTTCTTC
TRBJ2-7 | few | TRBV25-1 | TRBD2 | CASSESRLAGVYEQYF | TGTGCCAGCAGTGAATCTCGACTAGCGGGAGTCTACGAGCAGTACTTC
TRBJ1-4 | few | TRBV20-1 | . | CSARDSSRNEKLFF | TGCAGTGCTAGAGACAGCTCCCGAAATGAAAAACTGTTTTTT
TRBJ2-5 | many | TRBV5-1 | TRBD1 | CASSLFRGSETQYF | TGCGCCAGCAGCTTATTCAGGGGGTCGGAGACCCAGTACTTC
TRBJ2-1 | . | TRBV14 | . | CASSQDLPTQHLQFF | TGTGCCAGCAGCCAAGATCTGCCTACCCAGCATCTTCAGTTCTTC
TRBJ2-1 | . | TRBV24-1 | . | CATSDLNEQGPRAVDEQFF | TGTGCCACCAGTGATTTGAACGAGCAGGGACCCCGAGCGGTGGATGAGCAGTTCTTC
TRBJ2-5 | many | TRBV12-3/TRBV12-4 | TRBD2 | CASSWGPSGQETQYF | TGTGCCAGCAGTTGGGGTCCTAGCGGCCAAGAGACCCAGTACTTC
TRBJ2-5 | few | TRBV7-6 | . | CASSLDTQETQYF | TGTGCCAGCAGCTTAGACACCCAAGAGACCCAGTACTTC
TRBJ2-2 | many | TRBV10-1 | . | CASSPRAIGELFF | TGCGCCAGCAGTCCCAGGGCGATCGGGGAGCTGTTTTTT
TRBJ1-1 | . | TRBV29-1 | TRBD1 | CSVLGDRGYEAFF | TGCAGCGTGTTAGGGGACAGGGGGTATGAGGCTTTCTTT